A single sample is the source of the 23 T cell receptor beta chains below, sequenced in a study of shared clonotypes between healthy human individuals. Libraries were prepared by immunoSEQ multiplex PCR; TCRdb keeps only in-frame clonotypes and omits some of them. Of about 460,000 clones listed, roughly four fifths are singletons. Sequences were obtained from PBMCs. These receptors came from a woman in her 40s in good health. Some clones in this sample may be carry-over from other donors' samples.

The table lists this clone with a count of one. The chain combines TRBV5-4 with TRBJ2-5; the match to TRBD1 covers 8 bases. V was clipped by 6 bases and J by 5 bases; unmatched bases: 9. The CDR3 totals 14 residues. Per the germline V gene, CDR1 is SGHNT and CDR2 is YYREEE (reference sequence). CDR3 sequence reads: CASNIRGLGETQYF. CDR3 DNA sequence: TGTGCCAGCAACATCAGGGGGCTGGGGGAGACCCAGTACTTC.

The V call is TRBV11-2, the J call TRBJ2-1; 7 nucleotides align to TRBD2. V lost 2 bases to trimming and J lost 7 bases; unmatched junction nucleotides: 5. The CDR3 has 14 residues. Germline CDR1 and CDR2: SGHAT and FQNNGV. The CDR3 DNA follows: TGTGCCAGCAGCTTATGGACTAGAACGAATGAGCAGTTCTTC. Encoded protein: CASSLWTRTNEQFF.

There are a few counts of this clone. This chain connects TRBV4-2 to TRBJ2-3; D gene unclear. CDR1 is LGHNA and CDR2 is YNFKEQ in the germline V gene. Trimming cost V 0 bases and J 0 bases, with 7 bases left between them. There are 15 residues in the CDR3. The CDR3 region has the DNA TGTGCCAGCAGCCAAGAGTTAGGAAGCACAGATACGCAGTATTTT. Translated, it gives CASSQELGSTDTQYF.

The chain recombines TRBV18 with TRBJ2-5; no definite D call. CDR1 is KGHSH and CDR2 is LQKENI in the germline V gene. Trimming removed 3 bases from V and 2 bases from J, with 4 bases in between. CDR3 size: 12 residues. The CDR3 protein is CASSPIQETQYF. In nucleotides, the CDR3 is TGTGCCAGCTCACCTATTCAAGAGACCCAGTACTTC. Based on the CDR3 plus reference TRBV18 and TRBJ2-5, the full variable domain is NAGVMQNPRHLVRRRGQEARLRCSPMKGHSHVYWYRQLPEEGLKFMVYLQKENIIDESGMPKERFSAEFPKEGPSILRIQQVVRGDSAAYFCASSPIQETQYFGPGTRLLVL.

This chain connects TRBV5-1 to TRBJ2-5, with TRBD1 matching 8 bases. V lost 4 bases, J lost 4 bases, and 6 bases stayed unmatched. Germline values: CDR1 SGHRS, CDR2 YFSETQ. This CDR3 spans 14 amino acids. In DNA, the CDR3 is TGCGCCAGCAGCCCAGGACAGGGAGGAGAGACCCAGTACTTC. As protein: CASSPGQGGETQYF.

The V gene is TRBV18, the J gene TRBJ2-2, with 10 bases identical to TRBD1. The CDR3 sequence is 15 residues long. V was clipped by 6 bases and J by 5 bases; unmatched bases: 6. Germline CDR1 reads KGHSH; CDR2 reads LQKENI. CDR3 nucleotide sequence: TGTGCCAGCTCGCAAAGGACAGGGGGAACCGGGGAGCTGTTTTTT. Its translation: CASSQRTGGTGELFF.

The V call is TRBV5-4, the J call TRBJ2-5, with 12 bases identical to TRBD1. The V gene's germline CDR1 is SGHNT and CDR2 YYREEE (reference sequence). CDR3 length equals 15 residues. V lost 1 base and J lost 4; bases outside the gene matches: 2. CDR3: CASSLPGQGAETQYF. In DNA, the CDR3 is TGTGCCAGCAGCTTGCCGGGACAGGGGGCAGAGACCCAGTACTTC.

Concerning this clone itself: A clone one base away is much larger, so this may be a read error. The chain is built from TRBV18 and TRBJ2-5; no clear D gene. Germline V gives CDR1 KGHSH, CDR2 LQKENI. This CDR3 contains 13 residues. The V and J ends lost 0 bases and 1 base respectively, with 3 bases between them. The CDR3 here is CASSPPPQETQYF. DNA for the CDR3: TGTGCCAGCTCACCACCTCCCCAAGAGACCCAGTACTTC. Full variable domain (rest looked up from reference TRBV18 and TRBJ2-5): NAGVMQNPRHLVRRRGQEARLRCSPMKGHSHVYWYRQLPEEGLKFMVYLQKENIIDESGMPKERFSAEFPKEGPSILRIQQVVRGDSAAYFCASSPPPQETQYFGPGTRLLVL.

The chain carries TRBV10-2 and TRBJ2-5, with 15 nucleotides matching TRBD2. The ends lost 2 bases at V and 4 bases at J; junction bases unmatched: 5. Germline CDR1 and CDR2: WSHSY and SAAADI. The CDR3 loop spans 17 amino acids. This CDR3 reads CASSEGLAGGGGETQYF. The CDR3 DNA reads TGCGCCAGCAGTGAGGGACTAGCGGGAGGGGGAGGAGAGACCCAGTACTTC.

The chain has TRBV5-1 and TRBJ1-2; 7 bases align to TRBD1. This CDR3 contains 14 residues. The J segment lost 8 bases and the V segment lost 4 bases, leaving 11 bases of the junction unmatched. Germline values: CDR1 SGHRS, CDR2 YFSETQ. This chain's CDR3 is CASSPTDRVQGYTF. The CDR3 DNA follows: TGCGCCAGCAGCCCGACCGACAGGGTGCAAGGCTACACCTTC.

The V call is TRBV18, the J call TRBJ2-4; 10 positions agree with TRBD1. The germline V gene has CDR1 KGHSH and CDR2 LQKENI. This CDR3 is 14 amino acids long. V gave up 1 base and J gave up 7 bases; unmatched junction bases: 1. CDR3 amino acids: CASSPRGQGNIQYF. CDR3 DNA sequence: TGTGCCAGCTCACCACGGGGACAGGGGAACATTCAGTACTTC.

In its sample, this clone was seen many times. The chain carries TRBV11-2 and TRBJ1-1; TRBD1 is a possible D gene (5 bases). Germline values: CDR1 SGHAT, CDR2 FQNNGV. This CDR3 has 15 amino acids. The V end lost 4 bases, the J end lost 1 base, and 13 bases lay between the germline ends. CDR3 region: CASSSRPGQNTEAFF. The CDR3 bases are TGTGCCAGCAGCTCCCGTCCCGGACAGAACACTGAAGCTTTCTTT. The variable domain in full, completed from reference TRBV11-2 and TRBJ1-1, reads EAGVAQSPRYKIIEKRQSVAFWCNPISGHATLYWYQQILGQGPKLLIQFQNNGVVDDSQLPKDRFSAERLKGVDSTLKIQPAKLEDSAVYLCASSSRPGQNTEAFFGQGTRLTVV.

Regarding this clone: The junction and the germline gene differ at one end; a read error may be behind it. The gene calls are TRBV7-7 and TRBJ2-7, with 7 bases aligning to TRBD2. CDR3 length: 15 residues. From germline, CDR1 is SSHAT and CDR2 FNYEAQ (reference sequence). The CDR3 reads CASSLAGQGAYEQYF. The CDR3 coding sequence is TGTGCTAGCAGCTTAGCGGGCCAGGGAGCCTACGAGCAGTACTTC.

Comments on this clone: The same CDR3 is also encoded by other DNA sequences in this sample. The chain employs TRBV30 and TRBJ2-7, with D uncertain. Trimming cost V 3 bases and J 4 bases, with 7 bases left between them. This CDR3 has 11 amino acids. Per germline, CDR1 GTSNPN and CDR2 SVGIG (reference sequence). Here the CDR3 DNA reads TGTGCCTGGAGCCGGCAATACGAGCAGTACTTC. This codes for CAWSRQYEQYF.

The rearrangement uses TRBV18 and TRBJ2-2; D is uncertain. CDR1 and CDR2 from the germline V gene are KGHSH and LQKENI. V gave up 2 bases and J gave up 3 bases, with 10 bases separating them. CDR3 size: 15 residues. For the CDR3, the DNA is TGTGCCAGCTCACCATTGGTCGGCGACACCGGGGAGCTGTTTTTT. It codes for CASSPLVGDTGELFF. The full variable domain, completed using reference TRBV18 and TRBJ2-2, is NAGVMQNPRHLVRRRGQEARLRCSPMKGHSHVYWYRQLPEEGLKFMVYLQKENIIDESGMPKERFSAEFPKEGPSILRIQQVVRGDSAAYFCASSPLVGDTGELFFGEGSRLTVL.

Comments on this clone: This same CDR3 is encoded by further DNA sequences in the sample. The CDR3 protein is CASSPGYEQYF. The CDR3 DNA is TGCGCCAGCAGCCCTGGGTACGAGCAGTACTTC. J is TRBJ2-7 and V is TRBV5-1; D not resolved. Germline CDR1 SGHRS, CDR2 YFSETQ. This CDR3 is built from 11 residues. Trimming cost V 4 bases and J 4 bases, with 6 bases left between them.

The chain is built from TRBV11-2 and TRBJ2-7; 9 bases fit TRBD1. This CDR3 is built from 16 residues. V was pared by 4 bases and J by 2 bases, with 9 bases of the junction left unmatched. Germline loops: CDR1 SGHAT, CDR2 FQNNGV. CDR3 residues: CASSYPTGQGTYEQYF. CDR3 nucleotide sequence: TGTGCCAGCAGCTACCCAACGGGACAGGGAACCTACGAGCAGTACTTC.

The chain links TRBV7-2 to TRBJ2-1, with D hard to call. This CDR3 comprises 12 residues. The V and J ends lost 5 bases and 12 bases respectively, with 14 bases between them. Germline V gene lookup returns CDR1 SGHTA and CDR2 FQGNSA. This chain's CDR3 is CASSLPVGGQFF. Written as DNA, the CDR3 is TGTGCCAGCAGCCTCCCCGTGGGTGGGCAGTTCTTC.

This clone was seen a few times. CDR3 nucleotides: TGTGCCAGCTCACCGATGAATCAGCCCCAGCATTTT. Translation gives CASSPMNQPQHF. The J gene is TRBJ1-5, the V gene TRBV18, with D unresolved. Germline CDR1 KGHSH, CDR2 LQKENI. V shed 3 bases and J shed 4 bases, with 4 bases lying between them. This CDR3 has 12 amino acids. Complete variable domain (other parts from reference TRBV18 and TRBJ1-5): NAGVMQNPRHLVRRRGQEARLRCSPMKGHSHVYWYRQLPEEGLKFMVYLQKENIIDESGMPKERFSAEFPKEGPSILRIQQVVRGDSAAYFCASSPMNQPQHFGDGTRLSIL.

In DNA form, the CDR3 reads TGTGCCAGCAGCCGTCTCAGGGCAGGGGGGAATCAGCCCCAGCATTTT. The encoded protein is CASSRLRAGGNQPQHF. The gene calls are TRBV14 and TRBJ1-5; 7 nucleotides align to TRBD1. The CDR3 spans 16 residues. V trimming: 4 bases; J trimming: 4 bases; junction bases outside the gene matches: 10. Germline assignment: CDR1 SGHDN and CDR2 FVKESK.

The chain uses TRBV28 and TRBJ1-4; D possibly corresponds to TRBD1 (5 bases). CDR1 and CDR2 from the germline V gene are MDHEN and SYDVKM. Between the trimmed V and J ends, which lost 2 bases and 8 bases, there was a span of 18 bases. The CDR3 consists of 16 residues. The CDR3 loop is CASSLTGRQGEEKLFF. DNA for the CDR3: TGTGCCAGCAGTTTAACGGGGCGGCAGGGAGAGGAAAAACTGTTTTTT.

J is TRBJ2-3 and V is TRBV18; D is possibly TRBD2 (5 bases). Germline lookup yields CDR1 KGHSH and CDR2 LQKENI. This CDR3 region has 12 residues. The germline V and J ends were trimmed by 0 bases and 9 bases, with 7 bases remaining between them. The CDR3 is CASSPPGETQYF. CDR3 in DNA: TGTGCCAGCTCACCACCCGGGGAGACGCAGTATTTT.

The chain carries TRBV10-2 and TRBJ1-2, with a weak D call TRBD1 (5 bases). CDR3 length: 15 residues. V lost 3 bases to trimming and J lost 2 bases, with 13 bases between them. Germline-derived CDR1 and CDR2 are WSHSY and SAAADI. CDR3 region: CASSDGRGENYGYTF. The CDR3 nucleotides are TGCGCCAGCAGTGACGGGAGGGGAGAGAACTATGGCTACACCTTC.